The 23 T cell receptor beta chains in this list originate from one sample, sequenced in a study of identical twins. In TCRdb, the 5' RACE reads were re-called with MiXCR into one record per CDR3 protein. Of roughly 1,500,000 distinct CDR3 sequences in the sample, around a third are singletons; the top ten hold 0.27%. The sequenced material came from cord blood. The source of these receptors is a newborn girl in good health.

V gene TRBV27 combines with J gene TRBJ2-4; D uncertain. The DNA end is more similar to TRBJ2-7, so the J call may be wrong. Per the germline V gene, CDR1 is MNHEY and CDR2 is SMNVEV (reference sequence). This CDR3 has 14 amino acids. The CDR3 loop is CASSLSPWYYEQYF. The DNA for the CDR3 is TGTGCCAGCAGTTTATCCCCATGGTACTACGAGCAGTACTTC.

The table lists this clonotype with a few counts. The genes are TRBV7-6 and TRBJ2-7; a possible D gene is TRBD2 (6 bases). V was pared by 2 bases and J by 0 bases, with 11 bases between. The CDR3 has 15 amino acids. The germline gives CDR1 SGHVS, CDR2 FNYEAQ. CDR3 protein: CASSLTSYISYEQYF. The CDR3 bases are TGTGCCAGCAGCTTAACTAGCTACATCTCCTACGAGCAGTACTTC.

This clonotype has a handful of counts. The CDR3 here is CASSPSPPYEQYF. In nucleotides, the CDR3 is TGTGCCAGCAGCCCCTCCCCTCCCTACGAGCAGTACTTC. The chain is built from TRBV14 and TRBJ2-7, with D unclear. Germline V gives CDR1 SGHDN, CDR2 FVKESK. The V end was cut by 4 bases, the J end by 2 bases, with 9 bases between. The CDR3 contains 13 residues.

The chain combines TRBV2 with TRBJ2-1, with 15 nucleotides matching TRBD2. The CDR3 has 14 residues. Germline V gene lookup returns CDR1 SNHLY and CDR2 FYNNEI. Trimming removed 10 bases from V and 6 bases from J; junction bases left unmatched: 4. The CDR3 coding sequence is TGTGCCACCGAGGGACTAGCGGGAGGCAATGAGCAGTTCTTC. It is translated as CATEGLAGGNEQFF. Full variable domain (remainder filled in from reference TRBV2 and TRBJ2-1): EPEVTQTPSHQVTQMGQEVILRCVPISNHLYFYWYRQILGQKVEFLVSFYNNEISEKSEIFDDQFSVERPDGSNFTLKIRSTKLEDSAMYFCATEGLAGGNEQFFGPGTRLTVL.

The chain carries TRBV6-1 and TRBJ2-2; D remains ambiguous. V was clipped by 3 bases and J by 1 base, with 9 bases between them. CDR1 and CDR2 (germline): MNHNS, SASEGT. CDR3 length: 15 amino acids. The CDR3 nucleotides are TGTGCCAGCAGTGACGGACCCCTGAACACCGGGGAGCTGTTTTTT. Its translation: CASSDGPLNTGELFF.

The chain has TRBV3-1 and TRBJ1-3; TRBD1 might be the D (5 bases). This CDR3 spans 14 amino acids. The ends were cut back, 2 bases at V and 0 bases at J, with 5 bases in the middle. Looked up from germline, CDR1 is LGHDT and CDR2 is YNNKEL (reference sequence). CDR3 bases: TGTGCCAGCAGCCAACAGGGCTCTGGAAACACCATATATTTT. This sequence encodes CASSQQGSGNTIYF.

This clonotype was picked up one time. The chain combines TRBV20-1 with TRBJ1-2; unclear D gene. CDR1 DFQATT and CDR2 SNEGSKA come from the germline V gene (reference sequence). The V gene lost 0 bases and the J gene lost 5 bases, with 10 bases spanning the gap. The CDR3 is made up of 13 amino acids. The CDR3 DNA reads TGCAGTGCTAGAGAGCCCGGGTTTTATGGCTACACCTTC. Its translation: CSAREPGFYGYTF.

DNA for the CDR3: TGCAGTGCTAGGACACTAGCGGGGTTCCAAGAGACCCAGTACTTC. It encodes CSARTLAGFQETQYF. V usage is TRBV20-1 and J usage is TRBJ2-5, with TRBD2 identical over 10 bases. The J segment lost 1 base and the V segment lost 3 bases, leaving 5 bases of the junction unmatched. The CDR3 contains 15 residues. Germline values: CDR1 DFQATT, CDR2 SNEGSKA (reference sequence).

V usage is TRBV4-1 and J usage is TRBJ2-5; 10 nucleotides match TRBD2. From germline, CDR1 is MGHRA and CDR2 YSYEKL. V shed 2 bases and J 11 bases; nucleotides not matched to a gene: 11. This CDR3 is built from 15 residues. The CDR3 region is CASSQPRVLAGEQYF. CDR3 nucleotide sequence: TGCGCCAGCAGCCAACCACGGGTCCTAGCGGGAGAGCAGTACTTC.

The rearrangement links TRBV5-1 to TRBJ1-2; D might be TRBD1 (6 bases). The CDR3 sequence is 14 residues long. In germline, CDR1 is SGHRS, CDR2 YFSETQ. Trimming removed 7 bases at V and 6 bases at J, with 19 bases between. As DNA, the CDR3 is TGCGCCAGCGGCGTAGACACAGGGCTCGATGGCTACACCTTC. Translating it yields CASGVDTGLDGYTF.

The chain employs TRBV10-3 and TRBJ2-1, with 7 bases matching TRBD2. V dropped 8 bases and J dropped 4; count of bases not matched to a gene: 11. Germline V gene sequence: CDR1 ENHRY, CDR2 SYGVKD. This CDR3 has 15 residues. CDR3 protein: CAIRQTCGSYNEQFF. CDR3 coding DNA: TGTGCCATCCGCCAAACTTGCGGGAGTTACAATGAGCAGTTCTTC.

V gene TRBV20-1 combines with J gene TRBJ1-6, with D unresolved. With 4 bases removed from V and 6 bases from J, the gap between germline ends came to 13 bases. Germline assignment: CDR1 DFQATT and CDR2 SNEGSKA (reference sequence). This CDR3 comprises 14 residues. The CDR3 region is CSAIKSYRNSPLHF. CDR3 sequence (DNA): TGCAGTGCTATAAAATCCTACCGTAATTCACCCCTCCACTTT.

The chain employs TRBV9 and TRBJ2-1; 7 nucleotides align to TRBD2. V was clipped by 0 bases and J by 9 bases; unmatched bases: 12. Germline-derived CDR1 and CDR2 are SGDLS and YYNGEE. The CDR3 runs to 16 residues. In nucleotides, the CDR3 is TGTGCCAGCAGCGTAGGGGAGCGGGGCCCCGATGGTGAGCAGTTCTTC. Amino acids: CASSVGERGPDGEQFF. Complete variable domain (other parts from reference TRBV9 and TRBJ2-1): DSGVTQTPKHLITATGQRVTLRCSPRSGDLSVYWYQQSLDQGLQFLIQYYNGEERAKGNILERFSAQQFPDLHSELNLSSLELGDSALYFCASSVGERGPDGEQFFGPGTRLTVL.

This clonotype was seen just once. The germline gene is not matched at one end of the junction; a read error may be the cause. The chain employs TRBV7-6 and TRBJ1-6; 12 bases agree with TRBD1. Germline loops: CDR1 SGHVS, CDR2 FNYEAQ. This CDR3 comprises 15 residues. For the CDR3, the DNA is TGTTCCAGCAGCCCGGGACAGGGGGCTACTTCACCCCTCCACTTT. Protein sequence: CSSSPGQGATSPLHF.

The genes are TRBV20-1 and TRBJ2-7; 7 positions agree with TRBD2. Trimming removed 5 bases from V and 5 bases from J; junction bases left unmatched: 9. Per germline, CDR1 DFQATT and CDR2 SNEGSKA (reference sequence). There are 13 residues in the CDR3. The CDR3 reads CSASRLATDEQYF. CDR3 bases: TGCAGTGCTTCCCGACTAGCCACAGACGAGCAGTACTTC.

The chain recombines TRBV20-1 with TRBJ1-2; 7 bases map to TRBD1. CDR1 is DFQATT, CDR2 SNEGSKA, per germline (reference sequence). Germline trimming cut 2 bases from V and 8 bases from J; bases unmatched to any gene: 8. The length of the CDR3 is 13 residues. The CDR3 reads CSARRTGLKGYTF. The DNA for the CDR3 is TGCAGTGCTAGAAGGACAGGTCTCAAGGGCTACACCTTC.

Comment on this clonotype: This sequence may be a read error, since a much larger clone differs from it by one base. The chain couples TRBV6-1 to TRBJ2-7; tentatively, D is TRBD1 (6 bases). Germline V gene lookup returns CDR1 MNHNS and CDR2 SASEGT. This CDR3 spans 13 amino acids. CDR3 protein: CVSSEGTTYEQYF. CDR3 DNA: TGTGTCAGCAGTGAAGGGACAACCTACGAGCAGTACTTC.

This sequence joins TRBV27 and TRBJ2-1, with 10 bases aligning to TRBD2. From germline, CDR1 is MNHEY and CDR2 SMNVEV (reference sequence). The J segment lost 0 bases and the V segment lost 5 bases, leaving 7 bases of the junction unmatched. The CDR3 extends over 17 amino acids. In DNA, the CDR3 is TGTGCCAGCAGTCCCTATAGCGGGAGGAGCTCCTACAATGAGCAGTTCTTC. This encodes CASSPYSGRSSYNEQFF.

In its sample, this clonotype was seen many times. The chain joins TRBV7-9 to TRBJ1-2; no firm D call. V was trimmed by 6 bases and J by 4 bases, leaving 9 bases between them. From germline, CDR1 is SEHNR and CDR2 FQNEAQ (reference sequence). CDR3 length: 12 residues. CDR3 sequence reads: CASSLGIYGYTF. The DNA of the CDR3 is TGTGCCAGCAGTCTGGGGATCTATGGCTACACCTTC.

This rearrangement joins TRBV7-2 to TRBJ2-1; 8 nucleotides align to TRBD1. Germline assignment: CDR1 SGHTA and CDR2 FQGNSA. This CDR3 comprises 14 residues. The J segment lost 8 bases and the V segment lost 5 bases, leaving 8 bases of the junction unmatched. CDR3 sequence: CASSARDRSHEQFF. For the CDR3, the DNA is TGTGCCAGCAGCGCCCGGGACAGGTCCCATGAGCAGTTCTTC.

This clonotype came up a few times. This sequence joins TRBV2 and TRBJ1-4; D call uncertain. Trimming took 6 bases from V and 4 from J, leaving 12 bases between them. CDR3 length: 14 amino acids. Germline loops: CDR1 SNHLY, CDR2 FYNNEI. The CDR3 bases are TGTGCCAGCAGGGAACGAGACGGTAATGAAAAACTGTTTTTT. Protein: CASRERDGNEKLFF.

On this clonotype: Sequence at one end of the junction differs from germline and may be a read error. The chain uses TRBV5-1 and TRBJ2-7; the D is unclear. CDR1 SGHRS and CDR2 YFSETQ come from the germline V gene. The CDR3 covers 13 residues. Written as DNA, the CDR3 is TGCGCAAGCAACCAAGCCGTGGGGTACGAGCAGTACTTC. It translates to CASNQAVGYEQYF.

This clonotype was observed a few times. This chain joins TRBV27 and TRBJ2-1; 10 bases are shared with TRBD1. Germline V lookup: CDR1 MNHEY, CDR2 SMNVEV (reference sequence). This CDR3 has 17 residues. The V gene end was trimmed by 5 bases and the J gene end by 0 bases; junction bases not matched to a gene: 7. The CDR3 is CASSPQTGGSSYNEQFF. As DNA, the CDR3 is TGTGCCAGCAGTCCCCAGACAGGGGGCTCCTCCTACAATGAGCAGTTCTTC.